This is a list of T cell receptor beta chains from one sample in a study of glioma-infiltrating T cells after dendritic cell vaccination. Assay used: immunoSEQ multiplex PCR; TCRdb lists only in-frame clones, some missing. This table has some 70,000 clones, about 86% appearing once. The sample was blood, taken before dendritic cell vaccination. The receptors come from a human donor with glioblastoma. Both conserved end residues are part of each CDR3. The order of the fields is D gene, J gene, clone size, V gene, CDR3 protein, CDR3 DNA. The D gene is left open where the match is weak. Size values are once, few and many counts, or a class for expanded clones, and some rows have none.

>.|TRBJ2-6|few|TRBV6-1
CASNTGHSGANVLTF
TGTGCCAGCAATACAGGGCACTCTGGGGCCAACGTCCTGACTTTC
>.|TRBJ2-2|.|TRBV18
CASSPLSNTGELFF
TGTGCCAGCTCACCACTGAGTAACACCGGGGAGCTGTTTTTT
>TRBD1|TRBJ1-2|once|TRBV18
CASSPRREGTDYGYTF
TGTGCCAGCTCACCCCGACGGGAAGGGACAGACTATGGCTACACCTTC
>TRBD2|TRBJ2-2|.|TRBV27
CASSLAGGTGGELFF
TGTGCCAGCAGTCTAGCGGGGGGGACTGGCGGGGAGCTGTTTTTT
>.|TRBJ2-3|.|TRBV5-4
CASSPRGGADTQYF
TGTGCCAGCAGCCCTAGGGGGGGAGCAGATACGCAGTATTTT
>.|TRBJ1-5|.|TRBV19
CASSRDGGNQPQHF
TGTGCCAGTAGTCGGGACGGAGGGAATCAGCCCCAGCATTTT
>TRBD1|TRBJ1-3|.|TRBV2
CASSLTGAGNTIYF
TGTGCCAGCAGCCTCACAGGGGCTGGAAACACCATATATTTT
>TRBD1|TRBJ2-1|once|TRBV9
CASSVTGPRALNEQFF
TGTGCCAGCAGCGTGACAGGGCCGCGGGCCCTCAATGAGCAGTTCTTC
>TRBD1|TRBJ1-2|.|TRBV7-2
CASSSQGEFTYGYTF
TGTGCCAGCAGCTCCCAGGGGGAGTTTACCTATGGCTACACCTTC
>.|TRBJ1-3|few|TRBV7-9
CASSLPYFSSGNTIYF
TGTGCCAGCAGCTTACCTTACTTTAGCTCTGGAAACACCATATATTTT
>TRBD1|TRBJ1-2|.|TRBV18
CASSPLDRDRSGYTF
TGTGCCAGCTCACCCCTGGACAGGGATCGCAGTGGCTACACCTTC
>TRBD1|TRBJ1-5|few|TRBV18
CASSPPSGQGTQPQHF
TGTGCCAGCTCACCACCGAGTGGACAGGGCACTCAGCCCCAGCATTTT
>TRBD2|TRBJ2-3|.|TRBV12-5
CASGLGLVADTQYF
TGTGCTAGTGGACTAGGACTAGTGGCAGATACGCAGTATTTT
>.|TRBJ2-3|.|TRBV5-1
CASMQEGDSRTDTQYF
TGCGCCAGCATGCAGGAGGGTGACAGTCGCACAGATACGCAGTATTTT
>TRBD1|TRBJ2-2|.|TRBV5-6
CASSPRTGAGELFF
TGTGCCAGCAGCCCCCGGACAGGCGCAGGGGAGCTGTTTTTT
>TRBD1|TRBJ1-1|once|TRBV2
CASSDPTGGAFF
TGTGCCAGCAGTGATCCGACAGGGGGAGCTTTCTTT
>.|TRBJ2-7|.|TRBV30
CAWSPQDEQYF
TGTGCCTGGAGTCCTCAGGACGAGCAGTACTTC
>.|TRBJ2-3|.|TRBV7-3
CASSQGLSTDTQYF
TGTGCCAGCAGTCAAGGACTTAGCACAGATACGCAGTATTTT
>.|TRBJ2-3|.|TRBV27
CASSRPLGGTDTQYF
TGTGCCAGCAGTCGACCCCTAGGTGGCACAGATACGCAGTATTTT
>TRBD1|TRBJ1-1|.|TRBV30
CAWSVRDRDVQAFF
TGTGCCTGGAGTGTACGAGACAGGGATGTTCAGGCTTTCTTT
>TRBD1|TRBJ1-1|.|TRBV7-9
CASSLAGTGVAGGTEAFF
TGTGCCAGCAGCTTAGCGGGGACAGGGGTAGCCGGGGGCACTGAAGCTTTCTTT
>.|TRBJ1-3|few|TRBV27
CASSRTYGSGNTIYF
TGTGCCAGCAGTCGCACCTACGGCTCTGGAAACACCATATATTTT
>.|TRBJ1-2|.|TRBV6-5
CASSSFRGGNYGYTF
TGTGCCAGCAGTTCTTTCCGGGGGGGGAACTATGGCTACACCTTC
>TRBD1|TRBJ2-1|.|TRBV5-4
CASAPQGVKYNEQFF
TGTGCCAGCGCTCCACAGGGGGTTAAATACAATGAGCAGTTCTTC
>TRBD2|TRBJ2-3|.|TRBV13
CASSLLAGGTDTQYF
TGTGCCAGCAGCTTACTAGCGGGGGGCACAGATACGCAGTATTTT
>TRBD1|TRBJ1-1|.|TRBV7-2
CASSLAPQGATEAFF
TGTGCCAGCAGCTTAGCTCCTCAGGGGGCCACTGAAGCTTTCTTT
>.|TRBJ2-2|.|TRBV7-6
CASSGLDYTGELFF
TGTGCCAGCAGCGGACTGGACTACACCGGGGAGCTGTTTTTT
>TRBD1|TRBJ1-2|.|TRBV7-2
CASSLDAGGLGGYTF
TGTGCCAGCAGCTTAGACGCAGGGGGCCTTGGAGGCTACACCTTC
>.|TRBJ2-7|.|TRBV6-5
CASSTGSYEQYF
TGTGCCAGCAGTACAGGGTCTTACGAGCAGTACTTC
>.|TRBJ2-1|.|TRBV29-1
CSVERSYNEQFF
TGCAGCGTTGAGCGGTCCTACAATGAGCAGTTCTTC
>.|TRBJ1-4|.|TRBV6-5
CASSPMPISNEKLFF
TGTGCCAGCAGCCCTATGCCTATCTCTAATGAAAAACTGTTTTTT
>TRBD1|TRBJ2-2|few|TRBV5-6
CASSKDDRGPTGELFF
TGTGCCAGCAGCAAAGATGACAGGGGCCCCACCGGGGAGCTGTTTTTT
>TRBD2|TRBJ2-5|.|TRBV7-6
CASSLVLAGNTQETQYF
TGTGCCAGCAGCTTAGTACTAGCGGGGAACACCCAGGAGACCCAGTACTTC
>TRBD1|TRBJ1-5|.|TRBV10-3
CAISAGQREPQHF
TGTGCCATCAGCGCGGGACAGAGGGAGCCCCAGCATTTT
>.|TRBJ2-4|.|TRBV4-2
CASSPNFDLKNIQYF
TGTGCCAGCAGCCCGAATTTCGACTTGAAAAACATTCAGTACTTC
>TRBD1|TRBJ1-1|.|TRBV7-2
CASSRQATGLTEAFF
TGTGCCAGCAGCCGACAAGCGACAGGGCTCACTGAAGCTTTCTTT
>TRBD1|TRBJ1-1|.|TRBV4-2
CASSQGGQGNTEAFF
TGTGCCAGCAGCCAGGGTGGACAGGGAAACACTGAAGCTTTCTTT
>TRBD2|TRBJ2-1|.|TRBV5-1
CASSSATLAGALYNEQFF
TGCGCCAGCAGCTCCGCAACCCTAGCGGGGGCCCTATACAATGAGCAGTTCTTC
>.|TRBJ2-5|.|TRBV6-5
CASSYSISGGQETQYF
TGTGCCAGCAGTTACTCGATATCTGGGGGGCAAGAGACCCAGTACTTC
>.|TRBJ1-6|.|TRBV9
CASSEGVHESPLHF
TGTGCCAGCAGCGAGGGGGTCCATGAGTCACCCCTCCACTTT
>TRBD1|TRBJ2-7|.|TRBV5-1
CASSYAGTGSNEQYF
TGCGCCAGCAGCTACGCCGGGACAGGGTCTAACGAGCAGTACTTC
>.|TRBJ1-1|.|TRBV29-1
CSVEPSPSTEAFF
TGCAGCGTTGAGCCCTCCCCCAGTACTGAAGCTTTCTTT
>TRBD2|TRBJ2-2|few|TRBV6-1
CASATSGGYTGELFF
TGTGCCAGCGCTACTAGCGGGGGGTACACCGGGGAGCTGTTTTTT
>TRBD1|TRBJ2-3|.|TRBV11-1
CASSFPQGAGTDTQYF
TGTGCCAGCAGCTTTCCACAGGGGGCTGGCACAGATACGCAGTATTTT
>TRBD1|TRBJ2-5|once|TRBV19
CASSMGWTGKVGETQYF
TGTGCCAGTAGTATGGGATGGACAGGGAAAGTCGGAGAGACCCAGTACTTC